This T cell receptor (beta chain) stems from a study of identical twins' blood T cells. General study points: Shared environment remains a possible cause of twin similarity.

The germline V and J ends were trimmed by 0 bases and 6 bases, with 18 bases remaining between them. The length of the CDR3 is 16 residues. Germline V CDR1 and CDR2: SGDLS, YYNGEE. As processed by the authors: Per-library CDR3 reads ranged about 2 to 4 million; clonotypes, ~95,000 to ~550,000. Each CDR3 protein is one row after TCRdb ran MiXCR on the 5' RACE reads. The V and J calls reflect TCRdb's pipeline rather than the authors' work. The repertoire has roughly 340,000 distinct CDR3 sequences, 25% to 35% of them found once; the top ten carry 5.5% to 6.5%. This clonotype was recorded many times. Its antigen is not known.

This chain connects TRBV9 to TRBJ1-2; TRBD1 is a possible D gene (6 bases). The sequencing input was PBMCs. This receptor was taken from a woman aged 18 to 55 in good health. The CDR3 loop reads CASSVEAFWTEDGYTF. The CDR3 DNA reads as TGTGCCAGCAGCGTAGAAGCGTTCTGGACAGAAGATGGCTACACCTTC.